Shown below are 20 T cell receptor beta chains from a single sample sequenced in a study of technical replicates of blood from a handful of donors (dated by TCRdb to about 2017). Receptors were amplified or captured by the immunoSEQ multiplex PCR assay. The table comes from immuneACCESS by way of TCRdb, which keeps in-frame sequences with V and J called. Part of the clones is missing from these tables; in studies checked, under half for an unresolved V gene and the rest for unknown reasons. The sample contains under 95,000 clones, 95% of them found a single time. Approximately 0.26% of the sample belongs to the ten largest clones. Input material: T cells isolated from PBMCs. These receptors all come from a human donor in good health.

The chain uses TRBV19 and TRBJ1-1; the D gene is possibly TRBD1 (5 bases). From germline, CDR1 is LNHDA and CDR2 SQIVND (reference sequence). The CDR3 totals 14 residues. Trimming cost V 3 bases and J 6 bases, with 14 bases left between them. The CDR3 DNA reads TGTGCCAGTAGTATTCAGGGTAATGGTGCTGAAGCTTTCTTT. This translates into CASSIQGNGAEAFF. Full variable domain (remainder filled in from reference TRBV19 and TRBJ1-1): DGGITQSPKYLFRKEGQNVTLSCEQNLNHDAMYWYRQDPGQGLRLIYYSQIVNDFQKGDIAEGYSVSREKKESFPLTVTSAQKNPTAFYLCASSIQGNGAEAFFGQGTRLTVV.

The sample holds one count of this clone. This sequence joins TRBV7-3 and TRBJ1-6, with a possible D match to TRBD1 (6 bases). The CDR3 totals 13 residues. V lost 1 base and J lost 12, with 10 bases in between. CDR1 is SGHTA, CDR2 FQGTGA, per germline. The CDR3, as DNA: TGTGCCAGCAGCTTAAACAGGGTTGAACCCCTCCACTTT. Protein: CASSLNRVEPLHF. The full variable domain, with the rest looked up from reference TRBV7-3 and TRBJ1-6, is GAGVSQTPSNKVTEKGKYVELRCDPISGHTALYWYRQSLGQGPEFLIYFQGTGAADDSGLPNDRFFAVRPEGSVSTLKIQRTERGDSAVYLCASSLNRVEPLHFGNGTRLTVT.

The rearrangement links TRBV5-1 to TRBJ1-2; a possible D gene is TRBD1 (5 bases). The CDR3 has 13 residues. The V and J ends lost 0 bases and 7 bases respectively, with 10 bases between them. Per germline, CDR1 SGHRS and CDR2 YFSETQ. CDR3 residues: CASSLAGGGGYTF. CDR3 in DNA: TGCGCCAGCAGCTTGGCCGGGGGAGGTGGCTACACCTTC.

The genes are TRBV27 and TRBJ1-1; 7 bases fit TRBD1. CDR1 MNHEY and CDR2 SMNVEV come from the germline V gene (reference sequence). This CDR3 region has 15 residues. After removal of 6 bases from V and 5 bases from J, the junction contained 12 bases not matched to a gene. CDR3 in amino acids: CASRGTGAGETEAFF. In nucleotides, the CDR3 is TGTGCCAGCAGAGGTACAGGGGCGGGTGAGACTGAAGCTTTCTTT.

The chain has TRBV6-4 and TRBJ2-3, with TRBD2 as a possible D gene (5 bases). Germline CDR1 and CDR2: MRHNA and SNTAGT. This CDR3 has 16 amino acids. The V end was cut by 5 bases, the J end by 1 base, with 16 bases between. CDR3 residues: CASSSHGGSGTDTQYF. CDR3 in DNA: TGTGCCAGCAGTTCCCACGGCGGGTCAGGCACAGATACGCAGTATTTT.

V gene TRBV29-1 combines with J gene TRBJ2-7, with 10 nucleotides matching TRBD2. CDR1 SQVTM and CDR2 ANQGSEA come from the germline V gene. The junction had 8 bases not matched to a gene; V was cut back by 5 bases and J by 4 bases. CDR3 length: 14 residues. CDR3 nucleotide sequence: TGCAGCGTTTACACGGGACTAGCGAGTTACGAGCAGTACTTC. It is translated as CSVYTGLASYEQYF.

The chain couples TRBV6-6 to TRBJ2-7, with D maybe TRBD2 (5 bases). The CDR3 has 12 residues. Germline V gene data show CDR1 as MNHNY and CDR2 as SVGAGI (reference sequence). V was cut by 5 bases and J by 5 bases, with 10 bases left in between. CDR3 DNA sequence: TGTGCCAGCAGTCCTGACGGGGACGAGCAGTACTTC. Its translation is CASSPDGDEQYF.

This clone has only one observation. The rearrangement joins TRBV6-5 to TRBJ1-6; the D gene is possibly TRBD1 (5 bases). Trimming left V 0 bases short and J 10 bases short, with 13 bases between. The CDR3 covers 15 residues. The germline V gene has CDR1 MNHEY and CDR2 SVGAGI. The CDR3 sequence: CASSYSDSADSPLHF. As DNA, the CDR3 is TGTGCCAGCAGTTACTCTGACAGTGCCGACTCACCCCTCCACTTT.

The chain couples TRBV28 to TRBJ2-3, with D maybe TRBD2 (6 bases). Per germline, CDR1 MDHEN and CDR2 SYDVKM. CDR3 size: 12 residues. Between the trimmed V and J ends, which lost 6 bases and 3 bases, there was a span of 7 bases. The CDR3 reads CASRGLTDTQYF. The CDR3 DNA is TGTGCCAGCAGGGGACTTACAGATACGCAGTATTTT.

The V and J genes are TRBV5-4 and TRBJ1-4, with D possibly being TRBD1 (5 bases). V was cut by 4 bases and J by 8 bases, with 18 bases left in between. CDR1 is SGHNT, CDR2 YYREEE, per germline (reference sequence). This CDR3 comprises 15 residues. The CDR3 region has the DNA TGTGCCAGCAGCATTGGCGGGGGAGGAGGCGAAAAACTGTTTTTT. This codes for CASSIGGGGGEKLFF. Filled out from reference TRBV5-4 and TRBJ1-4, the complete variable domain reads ETGVTQSPTHLIKTRGQQVTLRCSSQSGHNTVSWYQQALGQGPQFIFQYYREEENGRGNFPPRFSGLQFPNYSSELNVNALELDDSALYLCASSIGGGGGEKLFFGSGTQLSVL.

CDR3 protein: CASSLVRSGTGGNYGYTF. CDR3 DNA sequence: TGTGCCAGCAGCTTGGTGAGGTCCGGGACAGGGGGGAACTATGGCTACACCTTC. The V call is TRBV5-5, the J call TRBJ1-2; 11 bases fit TRBD1. Trimming took 0 bases from V and 2 from J; bases not matched to a gene: 9. CDR1 is SGHKS, CDR2 YYEKEE, per germline (reference sequence). The CDR3 spans 18 residues.

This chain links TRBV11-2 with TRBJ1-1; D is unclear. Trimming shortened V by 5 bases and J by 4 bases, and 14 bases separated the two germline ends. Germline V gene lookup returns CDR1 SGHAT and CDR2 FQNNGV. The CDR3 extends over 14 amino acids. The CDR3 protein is CASSPAAGITEAFF. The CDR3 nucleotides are TGTGCCAGCAGCCCGGCCGCGGGTATCACTGAAGCTTTCTTT.

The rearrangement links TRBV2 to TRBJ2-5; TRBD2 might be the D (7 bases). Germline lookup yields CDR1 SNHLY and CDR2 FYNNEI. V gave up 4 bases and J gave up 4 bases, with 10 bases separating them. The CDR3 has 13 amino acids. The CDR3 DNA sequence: TGTGCCAGCAGTGGTAGGGGGGGAGAGACCCAGTACTTC. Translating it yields CASSGRGGETQYF.

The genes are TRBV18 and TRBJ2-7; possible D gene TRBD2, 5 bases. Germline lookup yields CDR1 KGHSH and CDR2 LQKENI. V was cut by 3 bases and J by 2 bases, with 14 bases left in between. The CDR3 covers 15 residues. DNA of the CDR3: TGTGCCAGCTCACCCTCGGGATTGTTCCCCTACGAGCAGTACTTC. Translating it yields CASSPSGLFPYEQYF.

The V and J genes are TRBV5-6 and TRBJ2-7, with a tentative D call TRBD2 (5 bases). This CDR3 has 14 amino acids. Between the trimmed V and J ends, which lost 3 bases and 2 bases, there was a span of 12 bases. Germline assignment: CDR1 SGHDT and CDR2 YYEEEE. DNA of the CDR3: TGTGCCAGCAGCTGGAGGATTTCACCCTACGAGCAGTACTTC. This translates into CASSWRISPYEQYF.

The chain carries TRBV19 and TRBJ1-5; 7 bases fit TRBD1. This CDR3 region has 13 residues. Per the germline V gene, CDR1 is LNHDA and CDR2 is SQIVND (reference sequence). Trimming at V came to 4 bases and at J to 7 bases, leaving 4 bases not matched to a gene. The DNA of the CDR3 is TGTGCCAGTAGTAAACAGGGGAACCAGCCCCAGCATTTT. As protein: CASSKQGNQPQHF.

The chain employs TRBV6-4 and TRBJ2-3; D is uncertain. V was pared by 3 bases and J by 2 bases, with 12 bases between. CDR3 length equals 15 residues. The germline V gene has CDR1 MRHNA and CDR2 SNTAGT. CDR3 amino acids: CASSDGNTFTDTQYF. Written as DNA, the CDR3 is TGTGCCAGCAGTGATGGTAACACCTTCACAGATACGCAGTATTTT.

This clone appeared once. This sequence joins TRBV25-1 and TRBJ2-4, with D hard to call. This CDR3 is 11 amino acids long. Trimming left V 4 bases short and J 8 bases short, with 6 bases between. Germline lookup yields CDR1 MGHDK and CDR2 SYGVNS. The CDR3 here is CASSAVDIQYF. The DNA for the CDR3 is TGTGCCAGCAGTGCGGTAGACATTCAGTACTTC.

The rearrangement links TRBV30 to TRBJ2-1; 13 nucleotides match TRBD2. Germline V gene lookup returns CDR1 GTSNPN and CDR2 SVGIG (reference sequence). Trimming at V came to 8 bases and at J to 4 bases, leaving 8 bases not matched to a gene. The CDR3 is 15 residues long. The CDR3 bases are TGTGCCCTCGGGACTAGCGGGGCCACTTACAATGAGCAGTTCTTC. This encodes CALGTSGATYNEQFF.

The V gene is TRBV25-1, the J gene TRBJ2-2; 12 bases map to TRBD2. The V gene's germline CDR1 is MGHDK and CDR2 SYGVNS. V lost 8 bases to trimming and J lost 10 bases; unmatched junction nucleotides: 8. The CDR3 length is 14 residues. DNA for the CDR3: TGTGCCAGCTCTCTAGCGGGAGGGCTCGAGGAGCTGTTTTTT. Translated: CASSLAGGLEELFF.